These T cell receptor beta chains were read from a single sample in a study of T cells in Graves' hyperthyroidism and ophthalmopathy. Via MiXCR, TCRdb re-called the multiplex PCR reads, giving one row per CDR3 protein. The data show about 640,000 distinct CDR3 sequences, with around 20% seen just once and more than 30% held by the top ten. Sequenced material: blood. These TCRs come from a man aged 25 to 45 with Graves' ophthalmopathy. The CDR3 runs from the conserved cysteine through the conserved F or W. A D gene is named only where the DNA matches it firmly. Clone size appears in some rows only: once, few, many, or a class for an expanded clone.

>TRBJ1-5|many|TRBV7-2|.
CASSFAGANQPQHF
TGTGCCAGCAGCTTCGCTGGGGCCAATCAGCCCCAGCATTTT
>TRBJ2-7|few|TRBV4-3|TRBD1
CASSQRFGTGHEQYF
TGCGCCAGCAGCCAAAGGTTCGGGACAGGCCACGAGCAGTACTTC
>TRBJ2-1|few|TRBV29-1|TRBD1
CSVEGQGNDEQFF
TGCAGCGTAGAGGGACAGGGCAACGATGAGCAGTTCTTC
>TRBJ2-3|few|TRBV28|TRBD2
CASSPGGLSTDTQYF
TGTGCCAGCAGTCCGGGGGGACTCAGCACAGATACGCAGTATTTT
>TRBJ2-7|.|TRBV6-2/TRBV6-3|.
CASRYEGYSYEQYF
TGTGCCAGCAGATACGAGGGGTACTCCTACGAGCAGTACTTC
>TRBJ1-3|many|TRBV6-1|.
CASSEARGAGNTIYF
TGTGCCAGCAGTGAAGCGCGGGGGGCTGGAAACACCATATATTTT
>TRBJ2-5|many|TRBV7-2|.
CASSSADRQETQYF
TGTGCCAGCAGCTCTGCTGACAGACAAGAGACCCAGTACTTC
>TRBJ1-5|.|TRBV27|TRBD1
CASSPTGRQPQHF
TGTGCCAGCAGCCCGACAGGGAGACAGCCCCAGCATTTT
>TRBJ1-1|many|TRBV20-1|.
CSAGETENTEAFF
TGCAGTGCAGGAGAGACAGAGAACACTGAAGCTTTCTTT
>TRBJ2-3|few|TRBV5-8|TRBD2
CASSSRLAGVLVTDTQYF
TGTGCCAGCAGCTCCCGACTAGCGGGAGTATTAGTCACAGATACGCAGTATTTT
>TRBJ1-4|few|TRBV12-3/TRBV12-4|.
CASSSAGFNEKLFF
TGTGCCAGCAGTTCCGCCGGATTCAATGAAAAACTGTTTTTT
>TRBJ2-1|few|TRBV29-1|TRBD2
CSVAGLAGDYNEQFF
TGCAGCGTTGCGGGACTAGCGGGGGACTACAATGAGCAGTTCTTC
>TRBJ2-1|.|TRBV7-3|.
CASGPGRGTYNEQFF
TGTGCCAGCGGCCCGGGGCGGGGAACCTACAATGAGCAGTTCTTC
>TRBJ2-7|.|TRBV10-3|TRBD2
CAISGGGSSYEQYF
TGTGCCATCAGTGGGGGGGGAAGCTCCTACGAGCAGTACTTC
>TRBJ2-1|few|TRBV14|.
CASSWDGDNEQFF
TGTGCCAGCAGCTGGGACGGTGACAATGAGCAGTTCTTC
>TRBJ2-7|.|TRBV4-1|TRBD1
CASSPTLGQGPLEQYF
TGCGCCAGCAGCCCTACACTTGGACAGGGCCCTCTAGAGCAGTACTTC
>TRBJ2-5|few|TRBV15|.
CATSRAETQYF
TGTGCCACCAGCAGAGCAGAGACCCAGTACTTC
>TRBJ2-7|few|TRBV28|TRBD1
CASSLWDRAYEQYF
TGTGCCAGCAGTTTATGGGACAGGGCCTACGAGCAGTACTTC